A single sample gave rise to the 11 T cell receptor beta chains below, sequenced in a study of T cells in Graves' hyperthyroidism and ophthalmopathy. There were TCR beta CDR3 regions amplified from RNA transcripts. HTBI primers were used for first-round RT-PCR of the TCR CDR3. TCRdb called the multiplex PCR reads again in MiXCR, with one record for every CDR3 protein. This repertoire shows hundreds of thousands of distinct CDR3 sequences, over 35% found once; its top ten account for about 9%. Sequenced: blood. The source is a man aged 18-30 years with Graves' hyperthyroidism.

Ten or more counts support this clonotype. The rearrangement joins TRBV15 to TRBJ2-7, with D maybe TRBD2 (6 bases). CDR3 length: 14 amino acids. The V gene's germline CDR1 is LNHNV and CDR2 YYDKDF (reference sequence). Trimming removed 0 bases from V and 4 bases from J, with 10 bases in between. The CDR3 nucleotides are TGTGCCACCAGCAGAGAGGGGACTGAGTACGAGCAGTACTTC. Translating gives CATSREGTEYEQYF.

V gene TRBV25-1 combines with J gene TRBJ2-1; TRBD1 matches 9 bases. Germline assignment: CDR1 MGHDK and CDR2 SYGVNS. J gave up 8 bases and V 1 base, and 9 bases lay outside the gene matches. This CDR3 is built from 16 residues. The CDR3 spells CASSESLGQGNHEQFF. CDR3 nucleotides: TGTGCCAGCAGTGAATCCCTCGGACAGGGGAACCATGAGCAGTTCTTC.

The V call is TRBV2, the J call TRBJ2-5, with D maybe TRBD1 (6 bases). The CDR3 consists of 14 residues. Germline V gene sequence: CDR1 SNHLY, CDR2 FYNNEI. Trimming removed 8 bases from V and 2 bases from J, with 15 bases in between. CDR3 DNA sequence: TGTGCCAGCTCACCACCGGACAGACAAGAGACCCAGTACTTC. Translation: CASSPPDRQETQYF.

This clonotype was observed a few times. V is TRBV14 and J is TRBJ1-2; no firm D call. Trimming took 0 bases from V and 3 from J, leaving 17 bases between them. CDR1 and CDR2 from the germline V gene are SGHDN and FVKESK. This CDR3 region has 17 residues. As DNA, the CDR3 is TGTGCCAGCAGCCAAGATCCAGTAACTATCTCCTACTATGGCTACACCTTC. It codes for CASSQDPVTISYYGYTF.

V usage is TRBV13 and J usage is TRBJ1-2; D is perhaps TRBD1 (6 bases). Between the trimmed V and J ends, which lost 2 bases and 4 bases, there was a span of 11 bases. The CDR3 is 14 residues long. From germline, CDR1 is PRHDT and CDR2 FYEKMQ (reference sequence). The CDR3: CASSLSAGVYGYTF. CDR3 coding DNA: TGTGCCAGCAGCTTATCGGCAGGGGTCTATGGCTACACCTTC.

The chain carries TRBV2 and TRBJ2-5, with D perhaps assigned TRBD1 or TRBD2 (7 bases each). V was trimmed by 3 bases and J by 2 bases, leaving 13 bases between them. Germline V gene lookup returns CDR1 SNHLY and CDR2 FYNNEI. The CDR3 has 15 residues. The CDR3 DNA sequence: TGTGCCAGCAGTGACAGGGGGGGCACGCAAGAGACCCAGTACTTC. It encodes CASSDRGGTQETQYF.

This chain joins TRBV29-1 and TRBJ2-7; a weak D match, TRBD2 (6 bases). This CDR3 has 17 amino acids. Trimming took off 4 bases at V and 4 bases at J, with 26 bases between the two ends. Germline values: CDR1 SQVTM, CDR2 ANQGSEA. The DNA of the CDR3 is TGCAGCGTTGTTTGGGGGGACCTCGGGGGTACGATATACGAGCAGTACTTC. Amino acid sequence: CSVVWGDLGGTIYEQYF.

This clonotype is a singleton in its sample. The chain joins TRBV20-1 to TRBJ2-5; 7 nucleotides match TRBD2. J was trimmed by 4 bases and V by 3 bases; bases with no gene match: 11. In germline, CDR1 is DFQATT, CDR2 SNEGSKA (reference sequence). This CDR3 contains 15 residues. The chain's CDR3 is CSARGRAGSRETQYF. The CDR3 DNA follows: TGCAGTGCTAGGGGCCGAGCGGGGAGTCGAGAGACCCAGTACTTC.

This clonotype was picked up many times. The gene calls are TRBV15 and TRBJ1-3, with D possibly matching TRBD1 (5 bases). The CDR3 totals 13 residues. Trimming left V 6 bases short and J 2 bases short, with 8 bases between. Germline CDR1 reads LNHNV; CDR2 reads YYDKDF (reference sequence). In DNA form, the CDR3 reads TGTGCCACCAGGCGGGGCGCTGGAAACACCATATATTTT. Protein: CATRRGAGNTIYF.

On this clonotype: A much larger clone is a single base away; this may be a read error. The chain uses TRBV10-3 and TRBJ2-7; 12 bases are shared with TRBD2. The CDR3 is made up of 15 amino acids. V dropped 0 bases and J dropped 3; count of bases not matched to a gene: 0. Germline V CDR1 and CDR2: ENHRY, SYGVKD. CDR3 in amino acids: CAISESTSGGYEQYF. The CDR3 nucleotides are TGTGCCATCAGTGAGTCGACTAGCGGGGGCTACGAGCAGTACTTC.

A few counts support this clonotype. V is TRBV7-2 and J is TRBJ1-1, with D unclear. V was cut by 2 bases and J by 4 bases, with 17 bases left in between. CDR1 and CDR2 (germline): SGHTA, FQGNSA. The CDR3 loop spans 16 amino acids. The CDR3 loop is CASSLRSDDTPTEAFF. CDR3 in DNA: TGTGCCAGCAGCTTAAGATCCGACGATACGCCCACTGAAGCTTTCTTT. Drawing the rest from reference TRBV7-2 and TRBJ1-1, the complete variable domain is GAGVSQSPSNKVTEKGKDVELRCDPISGHTALYWYRQSLGQGLEFLIYFQGNSAPDKSGLPSDRFSAERTGGSVSTLTIQRTQQEDSAVYLCASSLRSDDTPTEAFFGQGTRLTVV.